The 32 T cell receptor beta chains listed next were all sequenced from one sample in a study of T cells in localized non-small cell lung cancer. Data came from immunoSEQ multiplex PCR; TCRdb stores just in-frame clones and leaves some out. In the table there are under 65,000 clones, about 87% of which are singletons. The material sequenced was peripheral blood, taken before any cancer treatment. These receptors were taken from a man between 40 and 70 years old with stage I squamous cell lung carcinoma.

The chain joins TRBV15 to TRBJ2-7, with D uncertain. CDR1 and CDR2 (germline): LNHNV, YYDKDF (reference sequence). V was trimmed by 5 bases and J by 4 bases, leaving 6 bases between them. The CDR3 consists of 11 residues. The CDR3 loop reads CATSGIYEQYF. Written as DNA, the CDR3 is TGTGCCACCAGCGGGATTTACGAGCAGTACTTC.

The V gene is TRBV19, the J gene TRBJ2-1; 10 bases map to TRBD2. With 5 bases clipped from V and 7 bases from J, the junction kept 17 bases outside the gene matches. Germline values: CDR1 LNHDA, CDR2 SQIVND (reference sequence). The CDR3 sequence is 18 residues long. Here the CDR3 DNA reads TGTGCCAGTAGTCCTGGGACTAGCGCCCTCAGGGGGGGGAATGAGCAGTTCTTC. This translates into CASSPGTSALRGGNEQFF.

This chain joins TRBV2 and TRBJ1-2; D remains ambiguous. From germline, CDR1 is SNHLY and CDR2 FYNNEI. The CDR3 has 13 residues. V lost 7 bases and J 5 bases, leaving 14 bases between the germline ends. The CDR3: CASTNPGLYGYTF. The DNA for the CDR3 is TGTGCCAGCACCAACCCGGGTTTATATGGCTACACCTTC.

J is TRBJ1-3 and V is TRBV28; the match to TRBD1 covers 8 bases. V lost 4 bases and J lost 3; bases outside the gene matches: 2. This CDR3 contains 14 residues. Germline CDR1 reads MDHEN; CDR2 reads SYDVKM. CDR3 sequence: CASSSTGDGNTIYF. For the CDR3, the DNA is TGTGCCAGCAGTTCGACAGGGGATGGAAACACCATATATTTT.

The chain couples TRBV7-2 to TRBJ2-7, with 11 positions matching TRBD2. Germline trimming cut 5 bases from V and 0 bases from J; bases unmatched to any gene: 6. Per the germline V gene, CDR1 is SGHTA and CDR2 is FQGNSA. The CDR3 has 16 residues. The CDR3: CASSRTGTSGSYEQYF. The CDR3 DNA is TGTGCCAGCAGCCGAACCGGGACTAGCGGCTCCTACGAGCAGTACTTC.

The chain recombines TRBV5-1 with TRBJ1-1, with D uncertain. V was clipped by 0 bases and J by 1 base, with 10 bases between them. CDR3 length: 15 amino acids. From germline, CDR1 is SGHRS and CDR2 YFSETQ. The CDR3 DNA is TGCGCCAGCAGCTTGGTTGGACTCCCGAACACTGAAGCTTTCTTT. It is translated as CASSLVGLPNTEAFF.

DNA for the CDR3: TGCGCCAGCAGCTTGGGGGGAACAGGCTCCTACAATGAGCAGTTCTTC. This translates into CASSLGGTGSYNEQFF. The V call is TRBV5-1, the J call TRBJ2-1; the D gene is possibly TRBD1 (5 bases). The V end lost 0 bases, the J end lost 0 bases, and 10 bases lay between the germline ends. CDR1 and CDR2 (germline): SGHRS, YFSETQ. The CDR3 loop spans 16 amino acids. The full variable domain, rest sourced from reference TRBV5-1 and TRBJ2-1, is KAGVTQTPRYLIKTRGQQVTLSCSPISGHRSVSWYQQTPGQGLQFLFEYFSETQRNKGNFPGRFSGRQFSNSRSEMNVSTLELGDSALYLCASSLGGTGSYNEQFFGPGTRLTVL.

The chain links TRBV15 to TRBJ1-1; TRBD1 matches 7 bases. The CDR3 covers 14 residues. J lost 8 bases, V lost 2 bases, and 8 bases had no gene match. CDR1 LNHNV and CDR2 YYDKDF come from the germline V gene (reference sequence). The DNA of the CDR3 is TGTGCCACCAGCAGACAAGGGACAGAAGGAGAAGCTTTCTTT. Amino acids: CATSRQGTEGEAFF.

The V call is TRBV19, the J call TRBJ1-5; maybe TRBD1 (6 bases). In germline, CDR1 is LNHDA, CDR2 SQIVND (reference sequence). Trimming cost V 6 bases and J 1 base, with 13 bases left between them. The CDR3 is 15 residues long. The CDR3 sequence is CASSLGQWSNQPQHF. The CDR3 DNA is TGTGCCAGTAGCCTCGGACAGTGGAGCAATCAGCCCCAGCATTTT.

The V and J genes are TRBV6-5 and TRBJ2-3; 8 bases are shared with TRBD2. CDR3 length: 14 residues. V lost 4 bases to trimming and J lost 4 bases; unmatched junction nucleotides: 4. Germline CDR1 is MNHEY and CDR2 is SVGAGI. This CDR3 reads CASSSPGGPDTQYF. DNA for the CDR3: TGTGCCAGCAGTTCTCCGGGAGGGCCAGATACGCAGTATTTT.

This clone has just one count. CDR3 DNA sequence: TGTGCCAGCAGCTGGCCAGGGGTCGAAGAGCAGTACTTC. Translating gives CASSWPGVEEQYF. This sequence joins TRBV6-5 and TRBJ2-7; perhaps TRBD1 as D (6 bases). CDR3 length equals 13 residues. Trimming took 6 bases from V and 7 from J, leaving 16 bases between them. Germline V gene sequence: CDR1 MNHEY, CDR2 SVGAGI.

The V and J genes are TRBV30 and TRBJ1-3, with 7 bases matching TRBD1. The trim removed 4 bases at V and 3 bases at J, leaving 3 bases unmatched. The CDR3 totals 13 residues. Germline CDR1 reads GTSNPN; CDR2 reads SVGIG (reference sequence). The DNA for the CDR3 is TGTGCCTGGACCGCAGGGGGTGGAAACACCATATATTTT. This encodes CAWTAGGGNTIYF. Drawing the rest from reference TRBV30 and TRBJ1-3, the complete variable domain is SQTIHQWPATLVQPVGSPLSLECTVEGTSNPNLYWYRQAAGRGLQLLFYSVGIGQISSEVPQNLSASRPQDRQFILSSKKLLLSDSGFYLCAWTAGGGNTIYFGEGSWLTVV.

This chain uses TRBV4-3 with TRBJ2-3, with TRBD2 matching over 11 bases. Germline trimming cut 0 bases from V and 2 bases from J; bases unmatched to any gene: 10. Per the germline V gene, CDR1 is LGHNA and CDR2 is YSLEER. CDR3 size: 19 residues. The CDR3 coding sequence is TGCGCCAGCAGCCAAGATCTAAGGCTAGCGGGAGGATACACAGATACGCAGTATTTT. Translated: CASSQDLRLAGGYTDTQYF.

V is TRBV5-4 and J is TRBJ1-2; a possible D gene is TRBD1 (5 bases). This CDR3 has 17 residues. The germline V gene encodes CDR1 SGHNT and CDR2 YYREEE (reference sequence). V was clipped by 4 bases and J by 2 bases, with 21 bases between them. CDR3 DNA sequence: TGTGCCAGCAGCCCCTCCGGGGGAGGGATGGGAAACTATGGCTACACCTTC. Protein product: CASSPSGGGMGNYGYTF.

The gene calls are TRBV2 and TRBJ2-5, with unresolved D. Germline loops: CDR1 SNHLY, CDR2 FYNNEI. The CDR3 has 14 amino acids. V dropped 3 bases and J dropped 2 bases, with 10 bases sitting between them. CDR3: CASSELVAQETQYF. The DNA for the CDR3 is TGTGCCAGCAGTGAGTTGGTGGCTCAAGAGACCCAGTACTTC.

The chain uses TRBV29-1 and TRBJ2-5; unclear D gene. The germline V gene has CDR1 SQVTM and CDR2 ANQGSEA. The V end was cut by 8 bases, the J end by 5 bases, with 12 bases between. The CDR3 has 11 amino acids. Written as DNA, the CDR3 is TGCAGCTCCGACCCCATGGAGACCCAGTACTTC. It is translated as CSSDPMETQYF.

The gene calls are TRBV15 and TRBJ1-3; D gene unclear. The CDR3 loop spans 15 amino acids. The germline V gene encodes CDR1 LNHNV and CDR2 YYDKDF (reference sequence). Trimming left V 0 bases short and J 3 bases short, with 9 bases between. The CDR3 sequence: CATSRDRGRGNTIYF. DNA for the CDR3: TGTGCCACCAGCAGAGATCGAGGGCGTGGAAACACCATATATTTT.

CDR3 sequence: CASSFVRSGNTIYF. The DNA for the CDR3 is TGTGCCAGCAGCTTCGTGAGGAGCGGAAACACCATATATTTT. The genes are TRBV5-6 and TRBJ1-3; unclear D gene. The CDR3 has 14 residues. In germline, CDR1 is SGHDT, CDR2 YYEEEE. Trimming removed 2 bases at V and 4 bases at J, with 10 bases between.

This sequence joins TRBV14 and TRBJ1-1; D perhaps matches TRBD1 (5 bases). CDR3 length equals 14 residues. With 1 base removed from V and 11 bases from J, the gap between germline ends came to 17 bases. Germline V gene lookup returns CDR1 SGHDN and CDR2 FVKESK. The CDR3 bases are TGTGCCAGCAGCCAAGCGGGGACGGGAATGAGTGCTTTCTTT. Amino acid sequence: CASSQAGTGMSAFF. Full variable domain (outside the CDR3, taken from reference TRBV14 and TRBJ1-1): EAGVTQFPSHSVIEKGQTVTLRCDPISGHDNLYWYRRVMGKEIKFLLHFVKESKQDESGMPNNRFLAERTGGTYSTLKVQPAELEDSGVYFCASSQAGTGMSAFFGQGTRLTVV.

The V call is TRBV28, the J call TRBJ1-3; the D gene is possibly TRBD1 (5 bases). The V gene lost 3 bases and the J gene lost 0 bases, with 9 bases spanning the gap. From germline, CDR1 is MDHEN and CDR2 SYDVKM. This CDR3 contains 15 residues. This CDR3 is CASSFYRLSGNTIYF. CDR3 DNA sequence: TGTGCCAGCAGTTTCTACAGGCTCTCTGGAAACACCATATATTTT.

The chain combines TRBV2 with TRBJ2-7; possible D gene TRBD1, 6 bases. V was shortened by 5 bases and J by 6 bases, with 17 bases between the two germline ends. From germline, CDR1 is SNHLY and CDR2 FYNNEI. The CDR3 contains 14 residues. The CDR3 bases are TGTGCCAGCAGTTCCGGGACAAGGTCGGGCGAGCAGTACTTC. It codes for CASSSGTRSGEQYF.

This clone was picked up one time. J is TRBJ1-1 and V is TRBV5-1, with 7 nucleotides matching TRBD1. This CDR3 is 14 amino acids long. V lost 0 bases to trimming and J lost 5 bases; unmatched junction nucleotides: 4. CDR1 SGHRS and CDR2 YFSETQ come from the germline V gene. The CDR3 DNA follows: TGCGCCAGCAGCTTGGGACAGGGTTTTACTGAAGCTTTCTTT. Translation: CASSLGQGFTEAFF.

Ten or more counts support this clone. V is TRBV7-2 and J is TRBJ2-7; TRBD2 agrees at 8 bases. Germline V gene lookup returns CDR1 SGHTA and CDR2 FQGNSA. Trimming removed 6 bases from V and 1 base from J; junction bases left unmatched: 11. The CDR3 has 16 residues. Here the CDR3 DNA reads TGTGCCAGCAGATCTCCGCGAGCGGGAGAGTCCTACGAGCAGTACTTC. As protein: CASRSPRAGESYEQYF.

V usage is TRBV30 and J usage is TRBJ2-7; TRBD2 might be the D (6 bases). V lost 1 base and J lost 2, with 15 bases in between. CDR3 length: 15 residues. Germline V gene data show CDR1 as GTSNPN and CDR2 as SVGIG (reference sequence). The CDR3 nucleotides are TGTGCCTGGAGTGGGTCGGGGACTCAAACCTACGAGCAGTACTTC. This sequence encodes CAWSGSGTQTYEQYF.

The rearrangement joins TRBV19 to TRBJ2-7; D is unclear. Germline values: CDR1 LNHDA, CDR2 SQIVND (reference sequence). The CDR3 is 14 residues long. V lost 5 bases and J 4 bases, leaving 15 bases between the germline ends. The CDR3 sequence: CASSGHWGRYEQYF. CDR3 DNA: TGTGCCAGTAGTGGCCACTGGGGTCGGTACGAGCAGTACTTC.

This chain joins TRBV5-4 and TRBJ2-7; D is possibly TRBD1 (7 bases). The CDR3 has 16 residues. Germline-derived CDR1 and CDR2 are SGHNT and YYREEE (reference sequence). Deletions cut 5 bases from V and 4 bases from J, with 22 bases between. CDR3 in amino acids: CASSQTGDSGTYEQYF. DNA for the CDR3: TGTGCCAGCAGTCAGACCGGGGACAGTGGGACTTACGAGCAGTACTTC.

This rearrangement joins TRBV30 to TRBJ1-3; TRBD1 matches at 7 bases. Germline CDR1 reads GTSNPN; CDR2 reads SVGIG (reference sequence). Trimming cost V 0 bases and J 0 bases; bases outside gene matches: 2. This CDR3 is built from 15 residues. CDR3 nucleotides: TGTGCCTGGAGTGTAGGGGACAGCTCTGGAAACACCATATATTTT. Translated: CAWSVGDSSGNTIYF. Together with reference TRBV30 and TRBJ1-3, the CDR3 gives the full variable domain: SQTIHQWPATLVQPVGSPLSLECTVEGTSNPNLYWYRQAAGRGLQLLFYSVGIGQISSEVPQNLSASRPQDRQFILSSKKLLLSDSGFYLCAWSVGDSSGNTIYFGEGSWLTVV.

CDR3 sequence: CASSRWGGRETQYF. The CDR3 DNA sequence: TGTGCCAGCAGCCGCTGGGGGGGCCGAGAGACCCAGTACTTC. The genes are TRBV5-6 and TRBJ2-5; D possibly corresponds to TRBD2 (7 bases). The CDR3 covers 14 residues. V dropped 4 bases and J dropped 4 bases, with 14 bases sitting between them. CDR1 SGHDT and CDR2 YYEEEE come from the germline V gene.

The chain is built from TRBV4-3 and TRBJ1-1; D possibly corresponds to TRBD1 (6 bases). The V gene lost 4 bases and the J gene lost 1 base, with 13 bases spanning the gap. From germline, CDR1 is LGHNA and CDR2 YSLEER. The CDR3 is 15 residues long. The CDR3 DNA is TGCGCCAGCAGCCCCATTGTAGGGGGGAACACTGAAGCTTTCTTT. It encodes CASSPIVGGNTEAFF.

The CDR3 reads CASSLGAAYSNQPQHF. The DNA of the CDR3 is TGTGCCAGCAGCTTGGGGGCAGCTTATAGCAATCAGCCCCAGCATTTT. This sequence joins TRBV5-6 and TRBJ1-5, with D unclear. CDR3 length: 16 residues. V was cut by 0 bases and J by 0 bases, with 10 bases left in between. Germline V lookup: CDR1 SGHDT, CDR2 YYEEEE.

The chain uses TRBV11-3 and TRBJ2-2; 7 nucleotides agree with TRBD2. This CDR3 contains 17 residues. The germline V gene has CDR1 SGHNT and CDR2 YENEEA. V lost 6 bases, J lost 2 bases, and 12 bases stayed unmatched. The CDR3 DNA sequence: TGTGCCAGCAGTTCCGACTGGGGGGGTCAAAACACCGGGGAGCTGTTTTTT. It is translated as CASSSDWGGQNTGELFF.

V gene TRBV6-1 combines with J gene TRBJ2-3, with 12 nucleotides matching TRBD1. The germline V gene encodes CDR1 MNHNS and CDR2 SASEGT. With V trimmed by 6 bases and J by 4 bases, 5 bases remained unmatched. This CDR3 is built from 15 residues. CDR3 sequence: CASRDGTGGPDTQYF. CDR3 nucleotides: TGTGCCAGCAGGGACGGGACAGGGGGCCCAGATACGCAGTATTTT.